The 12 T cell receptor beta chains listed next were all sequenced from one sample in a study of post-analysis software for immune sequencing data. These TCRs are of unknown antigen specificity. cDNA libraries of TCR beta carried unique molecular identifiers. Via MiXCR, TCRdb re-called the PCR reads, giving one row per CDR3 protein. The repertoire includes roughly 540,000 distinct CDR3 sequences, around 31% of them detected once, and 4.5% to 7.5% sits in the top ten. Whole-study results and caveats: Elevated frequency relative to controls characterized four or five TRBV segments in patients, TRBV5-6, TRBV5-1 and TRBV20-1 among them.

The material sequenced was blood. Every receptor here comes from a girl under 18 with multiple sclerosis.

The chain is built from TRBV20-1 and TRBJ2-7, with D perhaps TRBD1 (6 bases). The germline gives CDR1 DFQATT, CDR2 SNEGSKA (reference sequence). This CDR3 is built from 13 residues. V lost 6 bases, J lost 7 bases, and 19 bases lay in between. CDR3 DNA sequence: TGCAGTGCCCCAATTCCAGGGGACCGGGAGCAGTACTTC. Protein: CSAPIPGDREQYF.

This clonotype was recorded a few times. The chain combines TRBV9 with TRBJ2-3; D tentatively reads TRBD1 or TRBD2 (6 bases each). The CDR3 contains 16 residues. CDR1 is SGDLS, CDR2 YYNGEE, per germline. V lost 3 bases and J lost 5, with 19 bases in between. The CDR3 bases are TGTGCCAGCAGCGCAGATACGGGGGCAAAAGGAGATACGCAGTATTTT. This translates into CASSADTGAKGDTQYF.

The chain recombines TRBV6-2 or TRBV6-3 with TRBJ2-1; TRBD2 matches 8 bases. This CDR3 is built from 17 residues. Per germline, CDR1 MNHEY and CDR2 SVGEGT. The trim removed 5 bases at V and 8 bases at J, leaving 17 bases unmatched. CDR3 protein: CASSPLRSGTSLDEQFF. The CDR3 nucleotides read TGTGCCAGCAGTCCTTTACGGTCCGGGACTAGTCTCGATGAGCAGTTCTTC.

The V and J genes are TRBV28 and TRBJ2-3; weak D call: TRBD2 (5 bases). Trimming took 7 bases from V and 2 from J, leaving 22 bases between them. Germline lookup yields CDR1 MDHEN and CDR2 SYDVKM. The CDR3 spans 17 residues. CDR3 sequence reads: CASNSLVLTLYTDTQYF. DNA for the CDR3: TGTGCCAGCAACTCACTAGTACTCACACTATACACAGATACGCAGTATTTT. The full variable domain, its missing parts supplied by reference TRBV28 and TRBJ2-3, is DVKVTQSSRYLVKRTGEKVFLECVQDMDHENMFWYRQDPGLGLRLIYFSYDVKMKEKGDIPEGYSVSREKKERFSLILESASTNQTSMYLCASNSLVLTLYTDTQYFGPGTRLTVL.

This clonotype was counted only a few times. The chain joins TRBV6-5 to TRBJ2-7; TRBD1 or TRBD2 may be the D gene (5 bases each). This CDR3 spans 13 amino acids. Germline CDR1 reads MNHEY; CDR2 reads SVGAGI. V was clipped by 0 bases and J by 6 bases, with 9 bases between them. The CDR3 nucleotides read TGTGCCAGCAGTTACTCACCAGGGAGCGAGCAGTACTTC. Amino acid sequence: CASSYSPGSEQYF.

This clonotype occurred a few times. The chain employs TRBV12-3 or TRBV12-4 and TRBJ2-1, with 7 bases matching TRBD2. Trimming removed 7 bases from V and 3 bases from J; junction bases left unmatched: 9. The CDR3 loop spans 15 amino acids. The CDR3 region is CASTWGGPFYNEQFF. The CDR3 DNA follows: TGTGCCAGCACCTGGGGGGGTCCCTTCTACAATGAGCAGTTCTTC.

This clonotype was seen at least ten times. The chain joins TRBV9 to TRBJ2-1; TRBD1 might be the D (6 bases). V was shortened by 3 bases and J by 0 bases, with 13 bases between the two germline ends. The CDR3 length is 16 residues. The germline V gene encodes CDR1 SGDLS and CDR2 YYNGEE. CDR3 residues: CASSAGGGNSYNEQFF. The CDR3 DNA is TGTGCCAGCAGCGCAGGTGGGGGCAACTCCTACAATGAGCAGTTCTTC.

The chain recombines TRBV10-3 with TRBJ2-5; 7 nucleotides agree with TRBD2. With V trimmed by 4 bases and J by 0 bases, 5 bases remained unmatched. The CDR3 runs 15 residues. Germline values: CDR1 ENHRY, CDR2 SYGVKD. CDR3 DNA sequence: TGTGCCATCAGTGGTGGCGGGGGTTACCAAGAGACCCAGTACTTC. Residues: CAISGGGGYQETQYF.

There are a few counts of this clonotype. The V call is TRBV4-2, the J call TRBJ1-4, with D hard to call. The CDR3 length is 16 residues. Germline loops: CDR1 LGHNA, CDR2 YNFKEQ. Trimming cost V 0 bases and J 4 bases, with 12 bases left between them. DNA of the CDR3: TGTGCCAGCAGCCAAGATCCCCGGGCTAATAATGAAAAACTGTTTTTT. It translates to CASSQDPRANNEKLFF.

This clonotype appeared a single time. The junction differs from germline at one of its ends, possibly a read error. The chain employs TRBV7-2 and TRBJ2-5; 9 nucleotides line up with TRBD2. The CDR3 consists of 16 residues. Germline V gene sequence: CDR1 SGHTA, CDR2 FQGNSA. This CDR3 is CASSRGGLAIQETQYF. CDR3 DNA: TGTGCCAGCAGCCGAGGGGGACTAGCTATACAAGAGACTCAGTACTTC.

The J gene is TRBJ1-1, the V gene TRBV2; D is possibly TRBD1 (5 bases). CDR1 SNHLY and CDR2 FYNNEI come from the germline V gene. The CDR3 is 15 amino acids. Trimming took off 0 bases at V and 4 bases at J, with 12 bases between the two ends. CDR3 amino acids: CASSEAAGQGTEAFF. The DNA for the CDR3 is TGTGCCAGCAGTGAAGCCGCTGGTCAGGGCACTGAAGCTTTCTTT.

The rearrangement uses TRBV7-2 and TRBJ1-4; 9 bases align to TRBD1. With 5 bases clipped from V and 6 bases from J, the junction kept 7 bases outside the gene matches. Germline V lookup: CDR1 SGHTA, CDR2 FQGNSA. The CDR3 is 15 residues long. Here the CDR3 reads CASSLWDRVDEKLFF. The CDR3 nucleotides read TGTGCCAGCAGCCTATGGGACAGGGTTGATGAAAAACTGTTTTTT.